The clone carrying this T cell receptor (beta chain) was seen a single time. As yet, its antigen is unknown. TCRdb's table, derived via immunoSEQ multiplex PCR, lists solely in-frame clones and lacks some. The sample holds about 150,000 clones; roughly nine tenths are singletons and the top ten take about 1.6%. This CDR3 is 17 amino acids long. V shed 2 bases and J shed 1 base, with 16 bases lying between them. Germline CDR1 is SGHVS and CDR2 is FQNEAQ. This entry is derived from a study of T cell responses to AZD1222 COVID-19 vaccine. Whole-study findings and limits: Clonal diversity was possibly underestimated, and white British individuals and females predominated among donors. Spike-wide vaccine-associated CD4 TCRs dominated at 160-218 and 743-854. Receipt of two AZD1222 doses was followed by a rise in Spike-specific TCR breadth and depth. The repertoires were collected only after the peak T cell response.

Specimen: peripheral blood, collected 28 days after the second AZD1222 dose. This TCR was recovered from an adult who received the AZD1222 COVID-19 vaccine. The chain uses TRBV7-8 and TRBJ2-3, with unresolved D. The DNA of the CDR3 is TGTGCCAGCAGCTTAACCAGGACCTTACCTGGCACAGATACGCAGTATTTT. Translating it yields CASSLTRTLPGTDTQYF.